The 25 T cell receptor beta chains below all came from one sample that was sequenced in a study of T cells in women clearing cervical HPV infection. Sequencing was performed with immunoSEQ multiplex PCR; in TCRdb, only in-frame clones are kept and a portion is missing. Its listing shows 15,000 to 20,000 clones. The sequencing input was blood buffy coat. The source of these receptors is a woman between 18 and 69 years old with a cervical HPV16 infection that either progressed to CIN3+ or cleared (not recorded which).

Points on this clone: The DNA ends 3 residues before the CDR3 does, and the rest of the CDR3 is filled in from the germline J gene. The genes are TRBV4-1 and TRBJ1-4, with D perhaps matching TRBD1 (6 bases). Trimming shortened V by 1 base and J by 3 bases, and 9 bases separated the two germline ends. Germline loops: CDR1 MGHRA, CDR2 YSYEKL. The CDR3 loop spans 15 amino acids. The CDR3 region is CASSQVAGANEKLFF. The CDR3 DNA, read in part, is TGCGCCAGCAGCCAAGTTGCAGGGGCTAATGAAAAA.

As regards this clone: The read ends 3 residues early relative to the CDR3; the germline J gene fills the gap. The genes are TRBV5-1 and TRBJ1-1; D unclear. Germline CDR1 SGHRS, CDR2 YFSETQ. The CDR3 is made up of 16 amino acids. V was pared by 1 base and J by 3 bases, with 16 bases between. The chain's CDR3 is CASSLSRLSVDTEAFF. Partial CDR3 DNA: TGCGCCAGCAGCTTGAGCAGGCTATCGGTTGACACTGAA.

Regarding this clone: The read ends 3 residues early relative to the CDR3; the germline J gene fills the gap. The chain recombines TRBV20-1 with TRBJ2-1; possibly TRBD2 for D (6 bases). The CDR3 spans 13 residues. CDR1 and CDR2 (germline): DFQATT, SNEGSKA (reference sequence). The ends were cut back, 5 bases at V and 6 bases at J, with 14 bases in the middle. The CDR3 spells CSAPSDTSNEQFF. The sequenced part of the CDR3 DNA is TGCAGTGCTCCTAGCGACACTTCCAATGAG.

The CDR3 region is CASTTWGEGLSAGYTF. Incomplete CDR3 DNA: TGTGCCAGCACTACGTGGGGGGAGGGGCTGTCGGCTGGC. The chain employs TRBV19 and TRBJ1-2; weak D call: TRBD1 (5 bases). The CDR3 end falls 3 residues outside the read, so it is completed with the germline J gene. The CDR3 totals 16 residues. V was clipped by 9 bases and J by 7 bases, with 27 bases between them. Germline V gives CDR1 LNHDA, CDR2 SQIVND (reference sequence).

As for this clone: Read sequence stops 3 residues before the CDR3 end, and the germline J gene provides the missing end. The V call is TRBV5-6, the J call TRBJ1-2, with 7 bases lining up with TRBD1. The CDR3 contains 15 residues. The ends lost 2 bases at V and 4 bases at J; junction bases unmatched: 8. Germline V CDR1 and CDR2: SGHDT, YYEEEE. The DNA read from the CDR3 is TGTGCCAGCAGCTTAAAGGGGGCGCACGGCTATGGC. Its translation: CASSLKGAHGYG. The CDR3 in its entirety is CASSLKGAHGYGYTF.

As concerns this clone: The read finishes 3 residues shy of the CDR3 end, and the germline J gene is used to complete it. The chain combines TRBV7-3 with TRBJ1-2; 11 bases align to TRBD1. Germline CDR1 SGHTA, CDR2 FQGTGA. V dropped 7 bases and J dropped 1; count of bases not matched to a gene: 5. This CDR3 has 15 amino acids. CDR3 residues: CASKRTGGDNYGYTF. CDR3 DNA (partial): TGTGCCAGCAAGCGGACAGGGGGCGATAACTATGGC.

In regard to this clone: The read stops 3 residues short of the end of the CDR3; the missing end is completed from the germline J gene. The genes are TRBV5-1 and TRBJ2-1; weak D call: TRBD2 (6 bases). This CDR3 contains 15 residues. Germline assignment: CDR1 SGHRS and CDR2 YFSETQ. V lost 4 bases to trimming and J lost 5 bases, with 16 bases between them. This CDR3 is CASSTGAGIHNEQFF. CDR3 DNA, as far as it was read: TGCGCCAGCAGCACCGGCGCGGGGATCCACAATGAG.

Turning to this clone: Read data end 3 residues before the CDR3 end; the end is taken from the germline J gene. The chain joins TRBV7-2 to TRBJ2-3; 8 bases are a match to TRBD2. The CDR3 is made up of 16 amino acids. Germline V gene lookup returns CDR1 SGHTA and CDR2 FQGNSA. J lost 5 bases, V lost 0 bases, and 7 bases had no gene match. The chain's CDR3 is CASSLAPGLGGDTQYF. Incomplete CDR3 DNA: TGTGCCAGCAGCTTAGCCCCGGGACTAGGGGGAGATACG.

About this clone itself: From the germline J gene comes the end of the CDR3, since the read stops 3 residues before it. The chain recombines TRBV19 with TRBJ1-1; 8 bases map to TRBD1. J lost 5 bases, V lost 5 bases, and 13 bases had no gene match. This CDR3 region has 16 residues. Per the germline V gene, CDR1 is LNHDA and CDR2 is SQIVND (reference sequence). The chain's CDR3 is CASSPVHRQGRTEAFF. The covered CDR3 bases are TGTGCCAGTAGTCCTGTTCACCGACAGGGGAGGACTGAA.

A note on this clone: The CDR3 is cut off 3 residues early in the read; its end comes from the germline J gene. This chain links TRBV12-3 or TRBV12-4 with TRBJ1-2; 7 bases match TRBD1. The CDR3 totals 14 residues. The DNA read from the CDR3 is TGTGCCAGCAGTTCGGACAGGTCCTTGAAGGGC. Residues: CASSSDRSLKG. The full CDR3 protein is CASSSDRSLKGYTF.

Remarks on this clone: The read ends 3 residues before the CDR3 terminus; that terminus is restored from the germline J gene. The V gene is TRBV11-2, the J gene TRBJ2-2; 9 bases align to TRBD2. CDR3 size: 13 residues. The J segment lost 8 bases and the V segment lost 5 bases, leaving 3 bases of the junction unmatched. Germline values: CDR1 SGHAT, CDR2 FQNNGV. The CDR3 region is CASSNSGRGELFF. CDR3 bases read: TGTGCCAGCAGCAATAGCGGGAGAGGGGAG.

Comment on this clone: The read terminates 3 residues before the CDR3 end, so the remaining end is supplied by the germline J gene. The chain recombines TRBV28 with TRBJ2-1; 10 bases are shared with TRBD2. Germline V lookup: CDR1 MDHEN, CDR2 SYDVKM. CDR3 length: 16 amino acids. The J segment lost 6 bases and the V segment lost 3 bases, leaving 8 bases of the junction unmatched. CDR3 DNA (partial): TGTGCCAGCAGTTTCCAAGGAGCTAGCGGGAGCAATGAG. It codes for CASSFQGASGSNE. The whole CDR3 sequence is CASSFQGASGSNEQFF.

Points on this clone: The read stops 3 residues short of the end of the CDR3; the missing end is completed from the germline J gene. This chain links TRBV5-1 with TRBJ1-1; D call uncertain. The CDR3 loop spans 13 amino acids. The germline V gene encodes CDR1 SGHRS and CDR2 YFSETQ. The V end was cut by 8 bases, the J end by 1 base, with 12 bases between. The CDR3 protein is CASRALENTEAFF. The CDR3 bases that were read are TGCGCCAGTAGAGCGTTAGAGAACACTGAA.

Details on this clone: With the read ending 3 residues before the CDR3 end, the germline J gene is used to fill in that end. The rearrangement links TRBV9 to TRBJ2-2; TRBD1 matches at 8 bases. Trimming cost V 0 bases and J 5 bases; bases outside gene matches: 3. Germline CDR1 reads SGDLS; CDR2 reads YYNGEE. The CDR3 length is 15 residues. CDR3 region: CASSVVTGGTGELFF. Partial CDR3 DNA: TGTGCCAGCAGCGTAGTAACAGGGGGTACCGGGGAG. The full variable domain, its missing parts supplied by reference TRBV9 and TRBJ2-2, is DSGVTQTPKHLITATGQRVTLRCSPRSGDLSVYWYQQSLDQGLQFLIQYYNGEERAKGNILERFSAQQFPDLHSELNLSSLELGDSALYFCASSVVTGGTGELFFGEGSRLTVL.

The CDR3: CASSQGAGSTDTQYF. The DNA read from the CDR3 is TGTGCCAGCAGCCAAGGGGCAGGGAGCACAGATACG. The chain is built from TRBV14 and TRBJ2-3; TRBD1 is a possible D gene (5 bases). The read ends 3 residues before the CDR3 terminus; that terminus is restored from the germline J gene. Germline CDR1 SGHDN, CDR2 FVKESK. This CDR3 is 15 amino acids long. V was clipped by 1 base and J by 0 bases, with 8 bases between them.

As for this clone: The sequenced fragment ends 3 residues before the CDR3 boundary, so the rest is inferred from the germline J gene. This rearrangement joins TRBV10-3 to TRBJ1-2, with 12 bases matching TRBD1. CDR1 ENHRY and CDR2 SYGVKD come from the germline V gene. V was clipped by 6 bases and J by 3 bases; unmatched bases: 11. This CDR3 has 17 amino acids. The covered CDR3 bases are TGTGCCATCAGGGTAACCCGGGACAGGGGGCAGCACTATGGC. It codes for CAIRVTRDRGQHYG. The entire CDR3 protein reads CAIRVTRDRGQHYGYTF.

Worth noting for this clone: With the read ending 3 residues before the CDR3 end, the germline J gene is used to fill in that end. The chain employs TRBV28 and TRBJ2-1, with 9 bases that match TRBD2. This CDR3 has 17 amino acids. Germline loops: CDR1 MDHEN, CDR2 SYDVKM. Trimming took 3 bases from V and 5 from J; bases not matched to a gene: 11. The sequenced part of the CDR3 DNA is TGTGCCAGCAGTTTCTCACGTTCTAGACTAGCGGACAATGAG. Residues: CASSFSRSRLADNE. In full, the CDR3 reads CASSFSRSRLADNEQFF.

Concerning this clone: The observed sequence ends 3 residues before the CDR3 terminus, with the missing tail filled in from the germline J gene. This chain connects TRBV14 to TRBJ2-7; 7 bases are shared with TRBD1. V lost 1 base to trimming and J lost 4 bases; unmatched junction nucleotides: 4. Germline-derived CDR1 and CDR2 are SGHDN and FVKESK. CDR3 length equals 14 residues. The covered CDR3 bases are TGTGCCAGCAGCCAAGGGACAGGATTGTACGAG. Encoded protein: CASSQGTGLYE. The whole CDR3 sequence is CASSQGTGLYEQYF. Variable domain in full (rest from reference TRBV14 and TRBJ2-7): EAGVTQFPSHSVIEKGQTVTLRCDPISGHDNLYWYRRVMGKEIKFLLHFVKESKQDESGMPNNRFLAERTGGTYSTLKVQPAELEDSGVYFCASSQGTGLYEQYFGPGTRLTVT.

Note on this clone: The read ends 3 residues before the CDR3 terminus; that terminus is restored from the germline J gene. V and J are TRBV20-1 and TRBJ2-7; 10 bases line up with TRBD1. The germline V gene encodes CDR1 DFQATT and CDR2 SNEGSKA (reference sequence). The trim removed 4 bases at V and 4 bases at J, leaving 7 bases unmatched. This CDR3 region has 14 residues. The CDR3 DNA, read in part, is TGCAGTGCTACGAGGACAGGGGGGCAATACGAG. Its translation is CSATRTGGQYE. The complete CDR3 protein is CSATRTGGQYEQYF.

Concerning this clone itself: With the read ending 3 residues before the CDR3 end, the germline J gene is used to fill in that end. The V gene is TRBV20-1, the J gene TRBJ1-5, with no clear D. The CDR3 loop spans 12 amino acids. V was pared by 3 bases and J by 3 bases, with 6 bases between. The germline V gene has CDR1 DFQATT and CDR2 SNEGSKA (reference sequence). Here the CDR3 reads CSARDSNQPQHF. CDR3 bases read: TGCAGTGCTAGGGACTCCAATCAGCCC.

CDR3: CASSLRDRGNGYTF. The DNA read from the CDR3 is TGTGCCAGCAGCCTCCGGGACAGGGGTAATGGC. The chain carries TRBV7-8 and TRBJ1-2; 10 positions match TRBD1. The read ends 3 residues shy of where the CDR3 ends; the end is completed using the germline J gene. The CDR3 loop spans 14 amino acids. CDR1 and CDR2 from the germline V gene are SGHVS and FQNEAQ. With 5 bases clipped from V and 6 bases from J, the junction kept 6 bases outside the gene matches. The complete variable domain, with remaining parts taken from reference TRBV7-8 and TRBJ1-2, reads GAGVSQSPRYKVAKRGQDVALRCDPISGHVSLFWYQQALGQGPEFLTYFQNEAQLDKSGLPSDRFFAERPEGSVSTLKIQRTQQEDSAVYLCASSLRDRGNGYTFGSGTRLTVV.

In the case of this clone: The CDR3 is cut off 3 residues early in the read; its end comes from the germline J gene. The chain links TRBV30 to TRBJ2-3; 7 nucleotides match TRBD2. The V gene's germline CDR1 is GTSNPN and CDR2 SVGIG (reference sequence). V shed 2 bases, J shed 3 bases, and the junction held 8 bases outside the gene matches. The CDR3 is 15 amino acids. CDR3: CAWSFAWTRTDTQYF. The covered CDR3 bases are TGTGCCTGGAGTTTCGCCTGGACTAGGACAGATACG.

A remark on this clone: The read falls 3 residues short of the CDR3 end, and the missing part is taken from the germline J gene. J is TRBJ1-2 and V is TRBV24-1; D ambiguous. The germline V gene has CDR1 KGHDR and CDR2 SFDVKD. The CDR3 sequence is 12 residues long. Deletions cut 9 bases from V and 2 bases from J, with 9 bases between. Partial CDR3 DNA: TGTGCCACCTGGACTGCCAACTATGGC. Residues: CATWTANYG. The full CDR3 protein is CATWTANYGYTF.

The part of the CDR3 DNA that was read is TGTGCCAGCAGCCAAGCGGGAGCCAAAAACATT. Its protein is CASSQAGAKNI. The entire CDR3 protein is CASSQAGAKNIQYF. The chain combines TRBV4-2 with TRBJ2-4; D unclear. The CDR3 end falls 3 residues outside the read, so it is completed with the germline J gene. CDR3 length: 14 residues. V dropped 1 base and J dropped 0 bases, with 4 bases sitting between them. Germline CDR1 and CDR2: LGHNA and YNFKEQ.

In regard to this clone: Germline is not matched at one junction end, which may reflect a read error. The read ends 3 residues before the CDR3 terminus; that terminus is restored from the germline J gene. The V gene is TRBV19, the J gene TRBJ2-4; D gene ambiguous. The length of the CDR3 is 12 residues. Looked up from germline, CDR1 is LNHDA and CDR2 is SQIVND (reference sequence). The CDR3 reads CASSITRNNQYF. CDR3 bases read: TGTGCCAGTAGTATTACCAGGAACAAT.